The clone carrying this T cell receptor beta chain was counted once. V trimming: 3 bases; J trimming: 2 bases; junction bases outside the gene matches: 5. CDR1 and CDR2 from the germline V gene are LGHNA and YSLEER. There are 15 residues in the CDR3. Generated by immunoSEQ multiplex PCR, the TCRdb table keeps only in-frame clones and is missing some. The sample holds 54,000 or so clones, approximately 88% seen once. The data originate from a study of blood T cell repertoires in COVID-19. Overall study: Sources were T cells, B-cell-depleted T cells, or PBMCs; the material itself was cDNA or gDNA.

The TCR was taken from a human donor in a cohort sampled during active COVID-19. The sequenced material came from peripheral blood. This rearrangement joins TRBV4-3 to TRBJ2-5; 8 nucleotides line up with TRBD1. CDR3 in amino acids: CASSQGGQGQETQYF. CDR3 DNA sequence: TGCGCCAGCAGCCAGGGTGGACAGGGACAAGAGACCCAGTACTTC.